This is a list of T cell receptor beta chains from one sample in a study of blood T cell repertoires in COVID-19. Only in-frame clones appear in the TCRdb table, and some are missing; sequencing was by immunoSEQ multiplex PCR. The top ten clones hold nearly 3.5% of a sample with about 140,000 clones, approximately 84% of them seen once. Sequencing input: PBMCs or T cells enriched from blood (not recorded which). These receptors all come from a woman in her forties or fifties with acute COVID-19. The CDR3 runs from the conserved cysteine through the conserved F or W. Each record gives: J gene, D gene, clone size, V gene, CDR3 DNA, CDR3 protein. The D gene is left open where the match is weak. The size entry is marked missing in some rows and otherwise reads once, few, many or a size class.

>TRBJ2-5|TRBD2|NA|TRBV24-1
TGTGCCACCAGTGATCGGACTAGCGGGAAAGAGACCCAGTACTTC
CATSDRTSGKETQYF
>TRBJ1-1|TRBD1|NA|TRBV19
TGTGCCAGTAGAGCCTCGGGACAGATGAACACTGAAGCTTTCTTT
CASRASGQMNTEAFF
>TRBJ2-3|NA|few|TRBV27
TGTGCCAGCAGTTCTGGGGCGATTTTGAATACGCAGTATTTT
CASSSGAILNTQYF
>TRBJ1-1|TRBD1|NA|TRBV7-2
TGTGCCAGCAGCGCAGGACAGGGGGCGAACACTGAAGCTTTCTTT
CASSAGQGANTEAFF
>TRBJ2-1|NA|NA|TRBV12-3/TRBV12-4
TGTGCCAGCCATGGACTAAATCACAATGAGCAGTTCTTC
CASHGLNHNEQFF
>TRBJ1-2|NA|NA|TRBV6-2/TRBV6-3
TGTGCCAGCAGTTACGGGGGGACGGCTCTGAGGTCTGGCTACACCTTC
CASSYGGTALRSGYTF
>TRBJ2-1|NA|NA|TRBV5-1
TGCGCCAGCAGCCGATCCTCGAGCTCCTACAATGAGCAGTTCTTC
CASSRSSSSYNEQFF
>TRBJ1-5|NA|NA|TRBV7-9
TGTGCCAGCAGCTTAGCAGGGGAGGGCAATCAGCCCCAGCATTTT
CASSLAGEGNQPQHF
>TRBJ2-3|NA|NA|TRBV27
TGTGCCAGCAGTCCTCTCTCAGGGCGTACGCAGTATTTT
CASSPLSGRTQYF
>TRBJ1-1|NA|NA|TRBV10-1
TGCGCCAGCAGCGGGGGATGGACTGAAGCTTTCTTT
CASSGGWTEAFF
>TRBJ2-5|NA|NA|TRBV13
TGTGCCAGCCGGCCCGAGGGCGGGGAAGAGACCCAGTACTTC
CASRPEGGEETQYF
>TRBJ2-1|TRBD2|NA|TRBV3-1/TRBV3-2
TGTGCCAGCAGCCAGTCCCTAGCGGAAGGGACCTACAATGAGCAGTTCTTC
CASSQSLAEGTYNEQFF
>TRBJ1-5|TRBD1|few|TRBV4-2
TGTGCCAGCAGCTCGACAGGGAATCAGCCCCAGCATTTT
CASSSTGNQPQHF
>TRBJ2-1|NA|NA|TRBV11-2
TGTGCCAGCAGCTTAACTGCTTCCTACAATGAGCAGTTCTTC
CASSLTASYNEQFF
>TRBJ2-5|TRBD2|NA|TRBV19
TGTGCCACGAGCGGGGGAAGAGAGACCCAGTACTTC
CATSGGRETQYF
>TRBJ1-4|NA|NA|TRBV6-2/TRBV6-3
TGTGCCAGCAGTCCCCTCGGGGTGGGGAGAGAAAAACTGTTTTTT
CASSPLGVGREKLFF
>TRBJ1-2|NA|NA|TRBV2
TGTGCCAGCAGGGCAGTCTATGGCTACACCTTC
CASRAVYGYTF
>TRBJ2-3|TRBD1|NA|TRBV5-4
TGTGCCAGCAGCTACGGACAGGGGCTCACAGATACGCAGTATTTT
CASSYGQGLTDTQYF
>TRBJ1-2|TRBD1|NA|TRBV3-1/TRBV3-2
TGTGCCAGCAGCCAAGAAGGGGGCACGATCTATGGCTACACCTTC
CASSQEGGTIYGYTF
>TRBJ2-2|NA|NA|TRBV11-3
TGTGCCAGCAGCCGATCAGGGGTGAACACCGGGGAGCTGTTTTTT
CASSRSGVNTGELFF
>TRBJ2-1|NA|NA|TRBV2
TGTGCCAGCAGCGAACAGGGAGGTGAGCAGTTCTTC
CASSEQGGEQFF
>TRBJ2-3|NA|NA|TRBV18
TGTGCCAGCTCACCAGGGGACTCCACAGATACGCAGTATTTT
CASSPGDSTDTQYF
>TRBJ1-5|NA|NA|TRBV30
TGTGCCTATGGGCAATTAAATCAGCCCCAGCATTTT
CAYGQLNQPQHF
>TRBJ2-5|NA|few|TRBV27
TGTGCCAGCAGTTTATGGCCGGGACAACAAGAGACCCAGTACTTC
CASSLWPGQQETQYF